Reported below is one T cell receptor (beta chain). This CDR3 region has 13 residues. Trimming stripped 0 bases from V and 7 bases from J, with 10 bases between. Germline V gene data show CDR1 as SGDLS and CDR2 as YYNGEE. This sample is part of a study of technical replicates of blood from a few donors. Repertoires were generated with immunoSEQ multiplex PCR, while TCRdb's copy carries only in-frame clones and drops some. This sample carries tens of thousands of clones, under 99% of them seen once, and the ten largest clones take over 0.2%. The sequenced sample consisted of T cells isolated from PBMCs. J is TRBJ1-1 and V is TRBV9, with D uncertain. This clonotype was obtained from a human donor in good health. The chain's CDR3 is CASSVEIRSEAFF. In DNA, the CDR3 is TGTGCCAGCAGCGTAGAGATTAGGAGTGAAGCTTTCTTT.